This TCR beta chain was sequenced for a study of blood T cell repertoires in COVID-19. J gave up 6 bases and V 0 bases, and 10 bases lay outside the gene matches. The germline V gene encodes CDR1 KGHDR and CDR2 SFDVKD. The CDR3 runs 17 residues. The data were produced by immunoSEQ multiplex PCR, yet TCRdb's version contains in-frame clones alone and is incomplete. The repertoire consists of 150,000 or so clones, with approximately 90% occurring once and the leading ten covering roughly 24%. The sequenced material came from peripheral blood. The sequence was obtained from a man in his sixties with acute or convalescent COVID-19. This chain uses TRBV24-1 with TRBJ2-1; 7 nucleotides agree with TRBD1. The chain's CDR3 is CATSDLQIEGASNEQFF. The CDR3 DNA sequence: TGTGCCACCAGTGATTTGCAAATCGAGGGGGCTAGCAATGAGCAGTTCTTC.